This TCR beta chain was identified in a study of identical twins. Findings and limits, study-wide: Carriage of fewer insertions was seen in abundant cord blood beta clonotypes, whereas memory repertoires showed none. An excess of low generation probability was shown by twin-shared out-of-frame alpha sequences. It was cross-sectional statistical analysis, not following the same donors, that the conclusions relied on. Twins' excess sharing was less marked for out-of-frame beta sequences.

Using its own MiXCR run on the 5' RACE reads, TCRdb lists one record per CDR3 protein. The top ten clones hold roughly 3% of a sample with about 470,000 distinct CDR3 sequences, 20% to 25% of them seen once. Turning to this clonotype: As yet, its antigen is unknown.

The CDR3 is 15 amino acids. J lost 6 bases, V lost 6 bases, and 14 bases had no gene match. This sample also belongs to another study, concerning T cells expressing NK-cell markers.

Specimen: CD4+ T cells sorted from blood. The rearrangement joins TRBV12-3 or TRBV12-4 to TRBJ2-7, with TRBD1 identical over 7 bases. The source of this sequence is a woman younger than 30 in good health. In DNA form, the CDR3 reads TGTGCCAGCAGCCCACAGGGGCGAGTTACGGGCGAGCAGTACTTC. Its translation is CASSPQGRVTGEQYF.